This entry is about one T cell receptor beta chain. Trimming cost V 0 bases and J 7 bases; bases outside gene matches: 6. The CDR3 totals 14 residues. Per the germline V gene, CDR1 is GTSNPN and CDR2 is SVGIG (reference sequence). These data originate in a study of blood T cell repertoires in COVID-19. Across the study: COVID-19 samples collected from the United States, Italy and Spain covered acute and convalescent phases. Sources were T cells, B-cell-depleted T cells, or PBMCs; the material itself was cDNA or gDNA.

TCRdb's copy holds only in-frame clones and misses some; the assay was immunoSEQ multiplex PCR. Here the sample spans 210,000 or so clones, approximately 78% being singletons. The sample consisted of peripheral blood. The chain recombines TRBV30 with TRBJ1-2; 9 nucleotides line up with TRBD1. The TCR originated in a woman aged 40 to 50 with acute or convalescent COVID-19. Here the CDR3 DNA reads TGTGCCTGGAGTGTCGGACAGGGGATCGGTGGCTACACCTTC. Amino acid sequence: CAWSVGQGIGGYTF.